The 9 T cell receptor beta chains below were found in one sample sequenced in a study of cytomegalovirus exposure and HLA in healthy donors. 60 Vbeta and 13 Jbeta primers were used in PCR. This table comes from immunoSEQ multiplex PCR, and its TCRdb copy is limited to in-frame clones, with some not included. The sample has about 190,000 clones, roughly 80% seen once. The sample comprised PBMCs. The receptors stem from a male donor in good health and CMV-seronegative.

This chain links TRBV4-3 with TRBJ2-1; 11 nucleotides line up with TRBD1. CDR1 LGHNA and CDR2 YSLEER come from the germline V gene. Trimming at V came to 5 bases and at J to 6 bases, leaving 9 bases not matched to a gene. This CDR3 contains 16 residues. This CDR3 reads CASSTGSGTGGNEQFF. The CDR3 DNA follows: TGCGCCAGCAGCACGGGCAGCGGGACAGGGGGCAATGAGCAGTTCTTC.

The gene calls are TRBV19 and TRBJ2-3; the D gene is possibly TRBD1 (5 bases). The V gene's germline CDR1 is LNHDA and CDR2 SQIVND (reference sequence). V lost 3 bases and J lost 2, with 12 bases in between. This CDR3 has 15 amino acids. The CDR3 is CASSMWQGNTDTQYF. The CDR3 DNA sequence: TGTGCCAGTAGTATGTGGCAGGGTAACACAGATACGCAGTATTTT.

The chain joins TRBV11-3 to TRBJ2-7; TRBD1 matches at 8 bases. Losses at the gene ends were 1 base for V and 3 bases for J; bases not matched to a gene: 5. CDR3 size: 15 residues. Germline V gene sequence: CDR1 SGHNT, CDR2 YENEEA. The CDR3 DNA is TGTGCCAGCAGCTTAGGGACAGGGCCCTTCTACGAGCAGTACTTC. This codes for CASSLGTGPFYEQYF. The full variable domain, its missing parts supplied by reference TRBV11-3 and TRBJ2-7, is EAGVVQSPRYKIIEKKQPVAFWCNPISGHNTLYWYLQNLGQGPELLIRYENEEAVDDSQLPKDRFSAERLKGVDSTLKIQPAELGDSAVYLCASSLGTGPFYEQYFGPGTRLTVT.

J is TRBJ2-1 and V is TRBV11-3; D perhaps matches TRBD1 (6 bases). Trimming took off 5 bases at V and 6 bases at J, with 14 bases between the two ends. This CDR3 is built from 14 residues. Per the germline V gene, CDR1 is SGHNT and CDR2 is YENEEA. In DNA, the CDR3 is TGTGCCAGCAGCCGCCTGGCAGGGGCCAATGAGCAGTTCTTC. It specifies CASSRLAGANEQFF.

The chain carries TRBV7-2 and TRBJ1-1, with TRBD1 identical over 7 bases. The V and J ends lost 4 bases and 4 bases, in that order; junction bases with no gene match: 6. CDR3 size: 14 residues. Germline CDR1 is SGHTA and CDR2 is FQGNSA. Here the CDR3 reads CASSSWDSLTEAFF. In nucleotides, the CDR3 is TGTGCCAGCAGCTCCTGGGACAGTCTCACTGAAGCTTTCTTT.

About this clone: One junction end disagrees with the germline gene, perhaps due to a read error. The sample holds other DNA sequences that translate to the same CDR3. The V and J genes are TRBV27 and TRBJ1-5, with unresolved D. This CDR3 is built from 14 residues. Per the germline V gene, CDR1 is MNHEY and CDR2 is SMNVEV (reference sequence). DNA for the CDR3: TGTGCCACCAGAAGAGGAGATAGCAATCAGCCCCAGCACTTT. This sequence encodes CATRRGDSNQPQHF.

In its sample, this clone was seen a few times. This chain links TRBV7-2 with TRBJ1-1; 9 positions agree with TRBD1. The V gene's germline CDR1 is SGHTA and CDR2 FQGNSA. The CDR3 runs to 14 residues. Unmatched junction bases numbered 5, after V lost 5 bases and J lost 4 bases. In nucleotides, the CDR3 is TGTGCCAGCAGCCCACAGGGGGCTGGCACTGAAGCTTTCTTT. The encoded protein is CASSPQGAGTEAFF.

The chain is built from TRBV29-1 and TRBJ1-1; D is undetermined. The ends were cut back, 2 bases at V and 4 bases at J, with 8 bases in the middle. The CDR3 runs to 12 residues. Germline CDR1 reads SQVTM; CDR2 reads ANQGSEA. CDR3 coding DNA: TGCAGCGTTGAATTCCGGAGCACTGAAGCTTTCTTT. The encoded protein is CSVEFRSTEAFF.

The chain links TRBV5-4 to TRBJ1-1; TRBD1 aligns across 7 bases. The V segment lost 4 bases and the J segment 1 base; nucleotides outside the gene matches: 4. This CDR3 comprises 14 residues. The germline V gene encodes CDR1 SGHNT and CDR2 YYREEE (reference sequence). The CDR3 DNA is TGTGCCAGCAGCGGGGGACAGCCGAACACTGAAGCTTTCTTT. Encoded protein: CASSGGQPNTEAFF. Drawing the rest from reference TRBV5-4 and TRBJ1-1, the complete variable domain is ETGVTQSPTHLIKTRGQQVTLRCSSQSGHNTVSWYQQALGQGPQFIFQYYREEENGRGNFPPRFSGLQFPNYSSELNVNALELDDSALYLCASSGGQPNTEAFFGQGTRLTVV.